This T cell receptor beta chain was obtained from a study of cytomegalovirus exposure and HLA in healthy donors. Study-wide background: As released early, the data held 80 million to 90 million unique TCRs from HLA-typed donors.

This CDR3 has 16 amino acids. Germline CDR1 is MGHRA and CDR2 is YSYEKL. V lost 0 bases and J 6 bases, leaving 15 bases between the germline ends. This clone was observed a handful of times. The antigen is undetermined. The PCR used 60 Vbeta and 13 Jbeta primers. Only in-frame clones appear in the TCRdb table, and some are missing; sequencing was by immunoSEQ multiplex PCR. The table has tens of thousands of clones, about two thirds seen once. Notes on the study in general: Serostatus for CMV was the only available immune exposure information. Several top significant clusters appeared, in a later analysis, to be linked to common viral pathogens. The productive fraction for most TCR beta V segments was about 90% or about 30% in an earlier analysis.

This sequence joins TRBV4-1 and TRBJ2-1; D gene uncertain. This TCR came from a woman between 40 and 50 years old in good health and CMV-seropositive. Source material: PBMCs. The CDR3 DNA reads as TGCGCCAGCAGCCAAGACACCCTTTTCCCCAGCAATGAGCAGTTCTTC. Protein product: CASSQDTLFPSNEQFF.